This T cell receptor (beta chain) was recorded in a study of cytomegalovirus exposure and HLA in healthy donors. Findings and caveats of the study: In an earlier analysis, productive rearrangement rates for most beta V segments clustered near 87% or 30%.

Notes on this clone: Antigen: not known.

Primers: 60 Vbeta forward and 13 Jbeta reverse. Measured with immunoSEQ multiplex PCR; TCRdb has only the in-frame clones, and not every one. The repertoire includes around 130,000 clones, 84% of them detected once, and 2.5% to 3.5% sits in the top ten. CDR1 is MDHEN and CDR2 is SYDVKM in the germline V gene. The CDR3 sequence is 16 residues long. Trimming cost V 6 bases and J 4 bases; bases outside gene matches: 14. The rearrangement links TRBV28 to TRBJ1-2; TRBD1 matches at 7 bases. Sample: PBMCs. The clonotype originates from a woman between 18 and 30 years old in good health and CMV-seropositive. The CDR3 DNA is TGTGCCAGCAGAGGGACAGCAGAGAGAAGCGGCTATGGCTACACCTTC. This encodes CASRGTAERSGYGYTF.